The 28 T cell receptor beta chains below were found in one sample sequenced in a study of blood T cell repertoires in COVID-19. Generated by immunoSEQ multiplex PCR, the TCRdb table keeps only in-frame clones and is missing some. The sample includes about 230,000 clones, more than 65% of them seen just once. Source material: peripheral blood. Source of these receptors: a woman aged 35 to 49 who had recovered from COVID-19.

This clone was observed a few times. The genes are TRBV19 and TRBJ1-1, with 8 bases aligning to TRBD1. Germline CDR1 LNHDA, CDR2 SQIVND (reference sequence). V lost 7 bases to trimming and J lost 1 base; unmatched junction nucleotides: 5. CDR3 length: 14 residues. Here the CDR3 DNA reads TGTGCCAGTACGGCGGGGACAGGGAACACTGAAGCTTTCTTT. Amino acid sequence: CASTAGTGNTEAFF.

This clone came up a few times. The V gene is TRBV5-6, the J gene TRBJ2-7, with a weak D call TRBD1 (5 bases). V lost 2 bases and J 4 bases, leaving 16 bases between the germline ends. Per germline, CDR1 SGHDT and CDR2 YYEEEE. The CDR3 contains 15 residues. CDR3 sequence (DNA): TGTGCCAGCAGCTTAGGGCGCAGGGCCCTGTACGAGCAGTACTTC. Translating it yields CASSLGRRALYEQYF.

The chain joins TRBV5-1 to TRBJ2-7; 8 bases are shared with TRBD1. Germline CDR1 reads SGHRS; CDR2 reads YFSETQ. The V and J ends lost 5 bases and 6 bases, in that order; junction bases with no gene match: 7. The CDR3 is 13 amino acids. The CDR3 sequence is CASSLGQEGEQYF. CDR3 sequence (DNA): TGCGCCAGCAGTCTGGGACAGGAGGGCGAGCAGTACTTC.

As for this clone: One end of the junction is discordant with germline, which a read error may explain. The rearrangement links TRBV10-3 to TRBJ1-2; possibly TRBD1 for D (6 bases). CDR1 is ENHRY, CDR2 SYGVKD, per germline. The CDR3 is 15 amino acids. CDR3 nucleotides: TGTGCCATCAGTGAGTCGGTGGCATTGCAGGGGCTTTCTTTGTTC. It is translated as CAISESVALQGLSLF.

This clone is a singleton in its sample. The chain combines TRBV5-6 with TRBJ1-4; the D is unclear. Germline CDR1 is SGHDT and CDR2 is YYEEEE. The germline V and J ends were trimmed by 0 bases and 0 bases, with 6 bases remaining between them. This CDR3 comprises 15 residues. The CDR3 here is CASSLVGTTNEKLFF. The CDR3 DNA reads TGTGCCAGCAGCTTGGTCGGGACAACTAATGAAAAACTGTTTTTT.

The chain employs TRBV2 and TRBJ2-5; 8 bases match TRBD2. J was trimmed by 4 bases and V by 2 bases; bases with no gene match: 6. This CDR3 is built from 15 residues. Germline CDR1 and CDR2: SNHLY and FYNNEI. CDR3 in amino acids: CASSERAGGLETQYF. The DNA for the CDR3 is TGTGCCAGCAGTGAACGTGCGGGGGGTCTAGAGACCCAGTACTTC. Looking up the rest from reference TRBV2 and TRBJ2-5 gives the full variable domain: EPEVTQTPSHQVTQMGQEVILRCVPISNHLYFYWYRQILGQKVEFLVSFYNNEISEKSEIFDDQFSVERPDGSNFTLKIRSTKLEDSAMYFCASSERAGGLETQYFGPGTRLLVL.

This chain joins TRBV5-1 and TRBJ2-7; 7 bases match TRBD1. This CDR3 contains 16 residues. V lost 0 bases to trimming and J lost 3 bases; unmatched junction nucleotides: 9. Germline CDR1 SGHRS, CDR2 YFSETQ. The CDR3 sequence: CASSLGPGQTVYEQYF. The DNA for the CDR3 is TGCGCCAGCAGCTTGGGACCGGGACAGACTGTCTACGAGCAGTACTTC.

The J gene is TRBJ2-7, the V gene TRBV28, with D possibly TRBD2 on 6 matching bases. Trimming cost V 6 bases and J 0 bases, with 21 bases left between them. The germline CDR1 and CDR2 sequences are MDHEN and SYDVKM. This CDR3 comprises 17 residues. The CDR3 bases are TGTGCCAGCAGGCTGACAACAGCGGGTGGGTACTCCTACGAGCAGTACTTC. Protein: CASRLTTAGGYSYEQYF.

The chain couples TRBV3-1 (or the pseudogene TRBV3-2) to TRBJ2-1, with 13 bases aligning to TRBD2. Germline loops: CDR1 LGHDT, CDR2 YNNKEL (reference sequence). The CDR3 loop spans 15 amino acids. V lost 5 bases, J lost 9 bases, and 7 bases stayed unmatched. The CDR3 protein is CASSETSGGAAEQFF. In nucleotides, the CDR3 is TGTGCCAGCAGCGAAACTAGCGGGGGGGCGGCTGAGCAGTTCTTC.

The rearrangement uses TRBV7-9 and TRBJ1-1; D call uncertain. Germline lookup yields CDR1 SEHNR and CDR2 FQNEAQ (reference sequence). Trimming shortened V by 2 bases and J by 7 bases, and 8 bases separated the two germline ends. CDR3 length: 12 amino acids. CDR3 bases: TGTGCCAGCAGCTTAACGGGGTATGAAGCTTTCTTT. This codes for CASSLTGYEAFF. Variable domain in full (rest from reference TRBV7-9 and TRBJ1-1): DTGVSQNPRHKITKRGQNVTFRCDPISEHNRLYWYRQTLGQGPEFLTYFQNEAQLEKSRLLSDRFSAERPKGSFSTLEIQRTEQGDSAMYLCASSLTGYEAFFGQGTRLTVV.

The CDR3 sequence is CASSQELGGKLFF. CDR3 sequence (DNA): TGTGCCAGCAGCCAAGAATTGGGGGGAAAACTGTTTTTT. The chain couples TRBV3-1 (or the pseudogene TRBV3-2) to TRBJ1-4; D might be TRBD1 (5 bases). Germline loops: CDR1 LGHDT, CDR2 YNNKEL (reference sequence). V was pared by 0 bases and J by 10 bases, with 9 bases between. The CDR3 is 13 amino acids.

Here the CDR3 DNA reads TGTGCCAGCAGTCCCGTGGGGAGCTCCTATAATTCACCCCTCCACTTT. Amino acid sequence: CASSPVGSSYNSPLHF. The V call is TRBV27, the J call TRBJ1-6; D gene uncertain. The ends were cut back, 5 bases at V and 0 bases at J, with 11 bases in the middle. The CDR3 totals 16 residues. CDR1 is MNHEY, CDR2 SMNVEV, per germline (reference sequence).

The V call is TRBV9, the J call TRBJ2-3; maybe TRBD1 (6 bases). Between the trimmed V and J ends, which lost 3 bases and 4 bases, there was a span of 12 bases. Germline-derived CDR1 and CDR2 are SGDLS and YYNGEE. The CDR3 runs to 14 residues. CDR3 bases: TGTGCCAGCAGCGGACAGGCGCGCGCAGATACGCAGTATTTT. Translation gives CASSGQARADTQYF. Full variable domain (outside the CDR3, taken from reference TRBV9 and TRBJ2-3): DSGVTQTPKHLITATGQRVTLRCSPRSGDLSVYWYQQSLDQGLQFLIQYYNGEERAKGNILERFSAQQFPDLHSELNLSSLELGDSALYFCASSGQARADTQYFGPGTRLTVL.

The chain joins TRBV19 to TRBJ2-2; a weak D match, TRBD2 (7 bases). The CDR3 sequence is 17 residues long. V lost 3 bases and J lost 2, with 16 bases in between. CDR1 and CDR2 (germline): LNHDA, SQIVND (reference sequence). CDR3 coding DNA: TGTGCCAGTAGTATCGGGGGGCAGTTAGGTAACACCGGGGAGCTGTTTTTT. Amino acids: CASSIGGQLGNTGELFF.

V gene TRBV19 combines with J gene TRBJ2-2, with 7 bases that match TRBD2. V lost 3 bases to trimming and J lost 5 bases; unmatched junction nucleotides: 6. There are 15 residues in the CDR3. Germline-derived CDR1 and CDR2 are LNHDA and SQIVND (reference sequence). The CDR3 DNA follows: TGTGCCAGTAGTATGGACCAGGGAGGGACCGGGGAGCTGTTTTTT. This encodes CASSMDQGGTGELFF.

The V and J genes are TRBV2 and TRBJ2-2; TRBD2 matches 16 bases. Germline assignment: CDR1 SNHLY and CDR2 FYNNEI. There are 14 residues in the CDR3. V lost 10 bases to trimming and J lost 6 bases; unmatched junction nucleotides: 2. CDR3 protein: CATGTSGGAGELFF. CDR3 nucleotide sequence: TGTGCCACCGGGACTAGCGGGGGGGCCGGGGAGCTGTTTTTT.

In its sample, this clone was seen once. The chain joins TRBV10-3 to TRBJ2-1, with a weak D call TRBD2 (6 bases). Germline values: CDR1 ENHRY, CDR2 SYGVKD. The V end lost 1 base, the J end lost 9 bases, and 13 bases lay between the germline ends. The CDR3 is made up of 14 amino acids. CDR3 bases: TGTGCCATCAGTGAGTTCGTCCTAGCGATTGAGCAGTTCTTC. It encodes CAISEFVLAIEQFF.

This chain links TRBV12-3 or TRBV12-4 with TRBJ2-1; a possible D gene is TRBD1 (6 bases). This CDR3 is built from 13 residues. The V end was cut by 6 bases, the J end by 6 bases, with 12 bases between. The CDR3 nucleotides are TGTGCCAGCAGCTTCGGGACAAGCAATGAGCAGTTCTTC. The encoded protein is CASSFGTSNEQFF.

The chain has TRBV27 and TRBJ2-3; D is unresolved. The ends were cut back, 3 bases at V and 6 bases at J, with 4 bases in the middle. Germline CDR1 and CDR2: MNHEY and SMNVEV (reference sequence). The CDR3 loop spans 11 amino acids. The DNA of the CDR3 is TGTGCCAGCAGTTTTTCGGATACGCAGTATTTT. It translates to CASSFSDTQYF.

The rearrangement links TRBV21-1 to TRBJ1-4; the table's D call TRBD1 went unverified against the DNA. TRBV21-1 is tagged as a pseudogene. The CDR3 contains 22 residues. The CDR3: CASSKVDSGSQGALATNEKLFF. In DNA form, the CDR3 reads TGTGCCAGCAGCAAAGTTGACTCGGGTTCTCAGGGGGCATTGGCTACTAATGAAAAACTGTTTTTT.

The V call is TRBV6-6, the J call TRBJ2-3, with 9 nucleotides matching TRBD2. CDR3 length: 14 residues. The germline CDR1 and CDR2 sequences are MNHNY and SVGAGI (reference sequence). The junction had 5 bases not matched to a gene; V was cut back by 8 bases and J by 2 bases. The CDR3: CASGASGDTDTQYF. CDR3 sequence (DNA): TGTGCCAGCGGTGCTAGCGGGGACACAGATACGCAGTATTTT.

In this sample, this clone turned up a few times. This CDR3 reads CASSEGLRAYEQYF. The CDR3 coding sequence is TGTGCCAGCAGTGAGGGACTAAGAGCCTACGAGCAGTACTTC. The chain combines TRBV2 with TRBJ2-7; 7 bases map to TRBD2. Germline-derived CDR1 and CDR2 are SNHLY and FYNNEI. The CDR3 is 14 amino acids. V shed 3 bases, J shed 2 bases, and the junction held 4 bases outside the gene matches.

The V gene is TRBV12-1, the J gene TRBJ2-1; TRBD1, the table's D call, was not compared with the DNA. TRBV12-1 is a documented pseudogene. CDR3 size: 15 residues. The CDR3 coding sequence is TGTGCCAGCAGCATTGTGGACAGGGCTCACAATGAGCAGTTCTTC. Its translation: CASSIVDRAHNEQFF.

The rearrangement links TRBV12-3 or TRBV12-4 to TRBJ2-5; TRBD2 is a possible D gene (6 bases). The CDR3 length is 13 residues. V lost 2 bases, J lost 5 bases, and 9 bases lay in between. In nucleotides, the CDR3 is TGTGCCAGCAGTTTATCGGGGGTCGAGACCCAGTACTTC. It codes for CASSLSGVETQYF.

The chain uses TRBV6-2 or TRBV6-3 and TRBJ2-7, with D maybe TRBD2 (7 bases). Between the trimmed V and J ends, which lost 6 bases and 0 bases, there was a span of 15 bases. Germline CDR1 reads MNHEY; CDR2 reads SVGEGT. The length of the CDR3 is 15 residues. The CDR3 bases are TGTGCCAGCAGCTCCGCGGGGGCCCTCTCCTACGAGCAGTACTTC. As protein: CASSSAGALSYEQYF.

The genes are TRBV6-1 and TRBJ1-2; no clear D. Trimming took 3 bases from V and 1 from J, leaving 12 bases between them. The germline gives CDR1 MNHNS, CDR2 SASEGT. The CDR3 is 15 residues long. CDR3 in DNA: TGTGCCAGCAGTGACAACAGTGAACTTAACTATGGCTACACCTTC. It is translated as CASSDNSELNYGYTF.

The chain couples TRBV19 to TRBJ1-4; no clear D. CDR1 LNHDA and CDR2 SQIVND come from the germline V gene (reference sequence). Trimming shortened V by 8 bases and J by 1 base, and 8 bases separated the two germline ends. The CDR3 sequence is 13 residues long. The CDR3 loop is CASLPRTNEKLFF. The CDR3 DNA follows: TGTGCCAGTCTACCGAGAACTAATGAAAAACTGTTTTTT.

This clone was recorded at least ten times. V and J are TRBV6-6 and TRBJ1-2; 9 positions agree with TRBD1. V gave up 6 bases and J gave up 4 bases; unmatched junction bases: 9. CDR1 is MNHNY and CDR2 is SVGAGI in the germline V gene (reference sequence). The CDR3 runs 15 residues. The CDR3 spells CASRVTGGAGYGYTF. CDR3 DNA sequence: TGTGCCAGCAGAGTAACAGGGGGCGCCGGCTATGGCTACACCTTC.